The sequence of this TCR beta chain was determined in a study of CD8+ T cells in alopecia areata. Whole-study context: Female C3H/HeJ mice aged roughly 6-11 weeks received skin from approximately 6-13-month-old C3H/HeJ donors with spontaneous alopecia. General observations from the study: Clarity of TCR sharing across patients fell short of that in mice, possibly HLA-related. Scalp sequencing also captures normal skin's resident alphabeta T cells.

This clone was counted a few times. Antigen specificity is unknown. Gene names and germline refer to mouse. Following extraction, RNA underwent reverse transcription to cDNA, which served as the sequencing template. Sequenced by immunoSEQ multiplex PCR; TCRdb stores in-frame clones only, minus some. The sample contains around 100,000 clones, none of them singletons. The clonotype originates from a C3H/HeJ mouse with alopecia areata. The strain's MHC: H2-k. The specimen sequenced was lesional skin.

The sequenced CDR3 bases are TGTGCCAGCAGACCCCGACAGGCCTTCTAT. Its protein product is CASRPRQAFY. The whole CDR3 sequence is CASRPRQAFYEQYF. This chain uses TRBV19 with TRBJ2-7; perhaps TRBD1 as D (6 bases). The CDR3 end is not reached by the read, which stops 4 residues before it; the germline J gene fills it in. The V and J ends lost 5 bases and 3 bases respectively, with 15 bases between them. The CDR3 sequence is 14 residues long. In germline, CDR1 is FNHDT, CDR2 SITEND (reference sequence).